The entry below gives a single T cell receptor (beta chain) sequence along with its context. Its antigen is undetermined. This entry comes from a study of cytomegalovirus exposure and HLA in healthy donors. This CDR3 spans 14 amino acids. Germline V CDR1 and CDR2: KGHSH, LQKENI. Trimming pared 2 bases from V and 5 bases from J, leaving 10 bases between. PCR primers comprised 60 Vbeta and 13 Jbeta primers. The repertoire was sequenced with immunoSEQ multiplex PCR; TCRdb's copy has only in-frame clones and lacks some. Here the sample spans under 200,000 clones, 70% to 80% being singletons. Findings and caveats of the study: Later analysis showed most CMV-associated TCR beta chains appearing HLA-restricted.

The sequence was obtained from a man aged 30-40 years in good health and CMV-seronegative. Input material: PBMCs. V is TRBV18 and J is TRBJ1-5; D is undetermined. CDR3 DNA sequence: TGTGCCAGCTCACCAGTACGGGTGTATCAGCCCCAGCATTTT. It is translated as CASSPVRVYQPQHF.